The next 8 T cell receptor beta chains were all read from a single sample in a study of early T cells in non-severe SARS-CoV-2 infection. TCRdb re-analysed the 5' RACE reads in MiXCR, keeping a single row per CDR3 protein. The table has 85,000 to 90,000 distinct CDR3 sequences, under 15% seen once. Source material: whole blood. All receptors come from an adult who was a healthcare worker with PCR-confirmed SARS-CoV-2 infection or an uninfected control (not recorded which).

In this sample, this clonotype turned up a few times. This sequence joins TRBV29-1 and TRBJ1-1, with D perhaps TRBD1 (5 bases). The CDR3 length is 14 residues. V was shortened by 7 bases and J by 4 bases, with 19 bases between the two germline ends. Per germline, CDR1 SQVTM and CDR2 ANQGSEA. As DNA, the CDR3 is TGCAGCGCTCCCACCGGGGGTAAGGGCACTGAAGCTTTCTTT. Protein: CSAPTGGKGTEAFF. The full variable domain, with the rest looked up from reference TRBV29-1 and TRBJ1-1, is SAVISQKPSRDICQRGTSLTIQCQVDSQVTMMFWYRQQPGQSLTLIATANQGSEATYESGFVIDKFPISRPNLTFSTLTVSNMSPEDSSIYLCSAPTGGKGTEAFFGQGTRLTVV.

CDR3 amino acids: CSAIRGQDYGYTF. The DNA for the CDR3 is TGCAGTGCTATCAGGGGCCAGGACTATGGCTACACCTTC. The chain links TRBV20-1 to TRBJ1-2; weak D call: TRBD1 (6 bases). This CDR3 is built from 13 residues. Trimming shortened V by 4 bases and J by 3 bases, and 12 bases separated the two germline ends. Per germline, CDR1 DFQATT and CDR2 SNEGSKA (reference sequence).

V gene TRBV5-6 combines with J gene TRBJ2-3; the D call may be TRBD1 or TRBD2 (5 bases each). The V gene lost 2 bases and the J gene lost 5 bases, with 12 bases spanning the gap. The CDR3 totals 14 residues. Germline CDR1 and CDR2: SGHDT and YYEEEE. The CDR3 region is CASSFQGRGDTQYF. CDR3 nucleotides: TGTGCCAGCAGCTTTCAGGGACGCGGAGATACGCAGTATTTT.

This clonotype was recorded only once. The chain couples TRBV19 to TRBJ1-1, with 7 bases fitting TRBD1. Losses at the gene ends were 4 bases for V and 3 bases for J; bases not matched to a gene: 11. The CDR3 extends over 16 amino acids. The germline CDR1 and CDR2 sequences are LNHDA and SQIVND (reference sequence). The CDR3 nucleotides are TGTGCCAGTAGTAGTAGACAGGGAAGGCTGGACACTGAAGCTTTCTTT. It is translated as CASSSRQGRLDTEAFF.

The sample holds many counts of this clonotype. V is TRBV3-1 and J is TRBJ2-1; D is uncertain. Germline V gene data show CDR1 as LGHDT and CDR2 as YNNKEL (reference sequence). Trimming removed 1 base at V and 1 base at J, with 8 bases between. The CDR3 covers 15 residues. The CDR3 here is CASSQGSASYNEQFF. The CDR3 DNA follows: TGTGCCAGCAGCCAAGGATCTGCTTCCTACAATGAGCAGTTCTTC.

This clonotype came up a few times. The chain joins TRBV5-6 to TRBJ1-2; tentatively, D is TRBD1 (6 bases). Trimming removed 0 bases from V and 5 bases from J, with 23 bases in between. Germline lookup yields CDR1 SGHDT and CDR2 YYEEEE. This CDR3 is 18 amino acids long. The CDR3 DNA reads TGTGCCAGCAGCTTGGTAGAATATGGCCCCTATCAGGGGTATGGCTACACCTTC. It specifies CASSLVEYGPYQGYGYTF.

This clonotype was observed at least ten times. V is TRBV28 and J is TRBJ2-3; TRBD1 might be the D (5 bases). V dropped 5 bases and J dropped 10 bases, with 13 bases sitting between them. CDR1 is MDHEN, CDR2 SYDVKM, per germline. The CDR3 runs 12 residues. CDR3 protein: CASSNRQSAQYF. The CDR3 DNA reads TGTGCCAGCAGTAACCGACAGTCGGCGCAGTATTTT.

In the case of this clonotype: A much larger clone lies a single base off, so this may be a read error. The J gene is TRBJ2-3, the V gene TRBV10-2; TRBD2 agrees at 14 bases. Unmatched junction bases numbered 7, after V lost 11 bases and J lost 3 bases. Germline V gene lookup returns CDR1 WSHSY and CDR2 SAAADI. The CDR3 runs 15 residues. The CDR3: CACKGLAGVTDTQYF. Here the CDR3 DNA reads TGCGCCTGCAAGGGACTAGCGGGAGTGACAGATACGCAGTATTTT.